A single sample gave rise to the 22 T cell receptor beta chains below, sequenced in a study of graft-versus-host responses after intestinal transplantation. Data came from immunoSEQ multiplex PCR; TCRdb stores just in-frame clones and leaves some out. This sample has roughly 69,000 clones; roughly 90% occur once, and the top ten carry around 7.1%. The sample was bone marrow, taken 734 days after intestinal transplantation. These receptors were taken from a human patient who received an intestinal transplant, so some T cells may come from the graft donor.

The chain carries TRBV5-4 and TRBJ2-5, with D perhaps matching TRBD1 or TRBD2 (6 bases each). Germline V gene lookup returns CDR1 SGHNT and CDR2 YYREEE (reference sequence). V was shortened by 1 base and J by 2 bases, with 9 bases between the two germline ends. The CDR3 consists of 14 residues. For the CDR3, the DNA is TGTGCCAGCAGCTTGCGGGGGCCTCAAGAGACCCAGTACTTC. Translation gives CASSLRGPQETQYF.

This chain uses TRBV30 with TRBJ2-7, with TRBD2 matching over 9 bases. Trimming took 3 bases from V and 3 from J; bases not matched to a gene: 3. CDR1 and CDR2 (germline): GTSNPN, SVGIG (reference sequence). The CDR3 runs to 13 residues. The CDR3 loop reads CAWRREGLYEQYF. CDR3 bases: TGTGCCTGGAGGCGGGAGGGCCTCTACGAGCAGTACTTC. Looking up the rest from reference TRBV30 and TRBJ2-7 gives the full variable domain: SQTIHQWPATLVQPVGSPLSLECTVEGTSNPNLYWYRQAAGRGLQLLFYSVGIGQISSEVPQNLSASRPQDRQFILSSKKLLLSDSGFYLCAWRREGLYEQYFGPGTRLTVT.

The chain is built from TRBV18 and TRBJ2-6; possible D gene TRBD1, 5 bases. Looked up from germline, CDR1 is KGHSH and CDR2 is LQKENI. The V end was cut by 3 bases, the J end by 4 bases, with 19 bases between. The CDR3 loop spans 18 amino acids. The CDR3 DNA sequence: TGTGCCAGCTCACCGGGGCAGCCCCTCGGTTCGGGGGCCAACGTCCTGACTTTC. This translates into CASSPGQPLGSGANVLTF. The entire variable domain, with the rest obtained from reference TRBV18 and TRBJ2-6, is as follows: NAGVMQNPRHLVRRRGQEARLRCSPMKGHSHVYWYRQLPEEGLKFMVYLQKENIIDESGMPKERFSAEFPKEGPSILRIQQVVRGDSAAYFCASSPGQPLGSGANVLTFGAGSRLTVL.

The chain couples TRBV6-4 to TRBJ1-1; tentatively, D is TRBD1 (5 bases). V shed 4 bases and J shed 4 bases, with 10 bases lying between them. Germline CDR1 and CDR2: MRHNA and SNTAGT. The length of the CDR3 is 13 residues. CDR3 residues: CASSAQGGTEAFF. CDR3 coding DNA: TGTGCCAGCAGTGCCCAGGGAGGCACTGAAGCTTTCTTT.

In its sample, this clone was seen once. The J gene is TRBJ2-5, the V gene TRBV6-5, with D tentatively TRBD1 (6 bases). Trimming cost V 5 bases and J 1 base, with 14 bases left between them. Germline CDR1 MNHEY, CDR2 SVGAGI. The CDR3 length is 15 residues. As DNA, the CDR3 is TGTGCCAGCAGTACTACGGACAGTCCCCAAGAGACCCAGTACTTC. Translating gives CASSTTDSPQETQYF.

V is TRBV7-6 and J is TRBJ1-1; D remains ambiguous. The V end lost 3 bases, the J end lost 0 bases, and 5 bases lay between the germline ends. From germline, CDR1 is SGHVS and CDR2 FNYEAQ. This CDR3 is 13 amino acids long. CDR3: CASSLEVNTEAFF. DNA of the CDR3: TGTGCCAGCAGCTTGGAGGTGAACACTGAAGCTTTCTTT.

The V call is TRBV16, the J call TRBJ2-3; possible D gene TRBD1, 6 bases. The CDR3 totals 20 residues. V lost 2 bases to trimming and J lost 1 base, with 25 bases between them. Germline loops: CDR1 KGHSY, CDR2 FQNENV. The CDR3 bases are TGTGCCAGCAGCCAACGTCCCTTGACAGGCCCTAAGCGACGCACAGATACGCAGTATTTT. It specifies CASSQRPLTGPKRRTDTQYF.

This chain links TRBV14 with TRBJ1-2, with D hard to call. V was shortened by 1 base and J by 3 bases, with 12 bases between the two germline ends. CDR3 length: 15 amino acids. In germline, CDR1 is SGHDN, CDR2 FVKESK. In DNA, the CDR3 is TGTGCCAGCAGCCAAGGGGCTGGTTCCTACTATGGCTACACCTTC. Translation: CASSQGAGSYYGYTF.

The chain employs TRBV6-5 and TRBJ1-4; D perhaps matches TRBD1 (5 bases). The CDR3 spans 16 residues. Trimming stripped 2 bases from V and 7 bases from J, with 17 bases between. From germline, CDR1 is MNHEY and CDR2 SVGAGI. The CDR3 DNA follows: TGTGCCAGCAGTTACAGGATCGGGGGAGGAGGTGAAAAACTGTTTTTT. The encoded protein is CASSYRIGGGGEKLFF.

The J gene is TRBJ2-1, the V gene TRBV10-3; D possibly matches TRBD1 or TRBD2 (5 bases each). The CDR3 has 16 residues. The germline V gene has CDR1 ENHRY and CDR2 SYGVKD. V was cut by 0 bases and J by 0 bases, with 9 bases left in between. In nucleotides, the CDR3 is TGTGCCATCAGTGAGTCTGGGACCGCCTCCTACAATGAGCAGTTCTTC. The encoded protein is CAISESGTASYNEQFF.

This clone was recorded only once. The rearrangement uses TRBV7-3 and TRBJ1-1; D is unclear. The CDR3 sequence is 13 residues long. Germline V gives CDR1 SGHTA, CDR2 FQGTGA. The germline V and J ends were trimmed by 5 bases and 0 bases, with 7 bases remaining between them. The CDR3 reads CASSRELNTEAFF. The CDR3 coding sequence is TGTGCCAGCAGCCGGGAACTGAACACTGAAGCTTTCTTT.

The chain has TRBV5-6 and TRBJ1-1; TRBD1 agrees at 7 bases. Trimming took 7 bases from V and 1 from J; bases not matched to a gene: 10. Germline V CDR1 and CDR2: SGHDT, YYEEEE. The CDR3 has 15 amino acids. The CDR3 DNA sequence: TGTGCCAGCGGCCTCCGGGACAGACCGAACACTGAAGCTTTCTTT. This encodes CASGLRDRPNTEAFF.

The V gene is TRBV5-4, the J gene TRBJ1-1, with 7 bases identical to TRBD1. Trimming at V came to 2 bases and at J to 1 base, leaving 5 bases not matched to a gene. The germline V gene has CDR1 SGHNT and CDR2 YYREEE (reference sequence). This CDR3 has 15 residues. The CDR3: CASSLVGQENTEAFF. CDR3 nucleotides: TGTGCCAGCAGCTTAGTCGGACAGGAGAACACTGAAGCTTTCTTT.

This chain connects TRBV27 to TRBJ1-5; D gene unclear. CDR1 is MNHEY and CDR2 is SMNVEV in the germline V gene (reference sequence). The V gene lost 5 bases and the J gene lost 4 bases, with 21 bases spanning the gap. This CDR3 region has 17 residues. The DNA for the CDR3 is TGTGCCAGCAGTCTAGCGGGCGGCCGGGCAACTAATCAGCCCCAGCATTTT. Translated: CASSLAGGRATNQPQHF.

The rearrangement joins TRBV19 to TRBJ1-5; D is uncertain. The V end lost 5 bases, the J end lost 2 bases, and 10 bases lay between the germline ends. The CDR3 spans 14 residues. Germline-derived CDR1 and CDR2 are LNHDA and SQIVND (reference sequence). The CDR3 is CASSSFSGNQPQHF. The CDR3 DNA sequence: TGTGCCAGTAGTTCCTTCAGTGGCAATCAGCCCCAGCATTTT.

A few counts support this clone. The chain is built from TRBV28 and TRBJ1-2; D gene uncertain. Per germline, CDR1 MDHEN and CDR2 SYDVKM. The CDR3 totals 12 residues. V lost 5 bases, J lost 6 bases, and 10 bases lay in between. The CDR3 bases are TGTGCCAGCAGTGCTCTTATGGATGGCTACACCTTC. Protein: CASSALMDGYTF.

Here the CDR3 reads CASSLESTGNGYTF. DNA for the CDR3: TGTGCCAGCAGCTTAGAATCGACGGGTAATGGCTACACCTTC. The chain couples TRBV7-9 to TRBJ1-2; no clear D. CDR1 is SEHNR and CDR2 is FQNEAQ in the germline V gene (reference sequence). Trimming stripped 1 base from V and 6 bases from J, with 12 bases between. CDR3 length: 14 residues. The entire variable domain, with the rest obtained from reference TRBV7-9 and TRBJ1-2, is as follows: DTGVSQNPRHKITKRGQNVTFRCDPISEHNRLYWYRQTLGQGPEFLTYFQNEAQLEKSRLLSDRFSAERPKGSFSTLEIQRTEQGDSAMYLCASSLESTGNGYTFGSGTRLTVV.

As to this clone: The same CDR3 can be traced to other DNA sequences in this sample. J is TRBJ2-5 and V is TRBV10-3; D not resolved. The CDR3 consists of 14 residues. V lost 3 bases and J 2 bases, leaving 10 bases between the germline ends. Germline V CDR1 and CDR2: ENHRY, SYGVKD. In DNA form, the CDR3 reads TGTGCCATCAGTGAAGGTGGGCAACAAGAGACCCAGTACTTC. This translates into CAISEGGQQETQYF.

The gene calls are TRBV6-1 and TRBJ1-5; D ambiguous. The CDR3 runs 13 residues. V was shortened by 6 bases and J by 5 bases, with 11 bases between the two germline ends. CDR1 and CDR2 from the germline V gene are MNHNS and SASEGT. In nucleotides, the CDR3 is TGTGCCAGCAGGCGGGTCGGGGATCAGCCCCAGCATTTT. It codes for CASRRVGDQPQHF.

The genes are TRBV9 and TRBJ2-1, with a tentative D call TRBD2 (5 bases). With 4 bases removed from V and 9 bases from J, the gap between germline ends came to 29 bases. The germline V gene has CDR1 SGDLS and CDR2 YYNGEE. There are 18 residues in the CDR3. The chain's CDR3 is CASSPPRTPGYRFTEQFF. The CDR3 nucleotides read TGTGCCAGCAGCCCCCCCCGGACTCCGGGGTACCGGTTTACTGAGCAGTTCTTC.

The CDR3 nucleotides are TGCAGTGCTAGACCCAGGGAGGAGCAGTTCTTC. This translates into CSARPREEQFF. The chain is built from TRBV20-1 and TRBJ2-1; D may be TRBD1 or TRBD2 (5 bases each). The CDR3 is 11 amino acids. The V gene's germline CDR1 is DFQATT and CDR2 SNEGSKA (reference sequence). Trimming removed 2 bases at V and 10 bases at J, with 9 bases between.

CDR3 sequence (DNA): TGCAGCGTTGAGGGTAGAGGAGAGACCCAGTACTTC. Translation: CSVEGRGETQYF. The chain couples TRBV29-1 to TRBJ2-5, with no clear D. V shed 3 bases and J shed 4 bases, with 9 bases lying between them. The CDR3 covers 12 residues. CDR1 and CDR2 from the germline V gene are SQVTM and ANQGSEA.